A selection of T cell receptor beta chains follows, all from one sample in a study of naive and memory T cell subsets. TCRdb analysed the UMI-ligation and nested PCR reads with MiXCR anew, one entry per CDR3 protein. This table has roughly 14,000 distinct CDR3 sequences, under 6.5% appearing once. The source was skin, collected from a tuberculin skin test site. The receptors were sampled from an adult in good health. Both conserved end residues are part of each CDR3. A D gene is named only where the DNA matches it firmly. Size values are once, few and many counts, or a class for expanded clones, and some rows have none.

NA	many	TRBV6-1	TRBJ1-5	CASSERPGGAQPQHF	TGTGCCAGCAGTGAAAGGCCCGGAGGGGCTCAGCCCCAGCATTTT
NA	medium-sized	TRBV20-1	TRBJ2-7	CSASGGALYEQYF	TGCAGTGCTAGCGGAGGGGCATTGTACGAGCAGTACTTC
NA	few	TRBV29-1	TRBJ1-1	CSVEGKEGRENTEAFF	TGCAGCGTTGAAGGGAAAGAGGGACGGGAGAACACTGAAGCTTTCTTT
NA	medium-sized	TRBV2	TRBJ1-5	CASSGPAGVQPQHF	TGTGCCAGCAGTGGGCCGGCGGGGGTTCAGCCCCAGCATTTT
NA	many	TRBV12-3/TRBV12-4	TRBJ2-7	CASSIFQGAYEQYF	TGTGCCAGCAGTATATTTCAGGGTGCCTACGAGCAGTACTTC
NA	many	TRBV7-2	TRBJ1-5	CASSLFERGAQPQHF	TGTGCCAGCAGCTTGTTCGAACGGGGTGCGCAGCCCCAGCATTTT
NA	many	TRBV11-2	TRBJ2-3	CASSPTRTPSDTQYF	TGTGCCAGCAGCCCTACCCGGACTCCCTCAGATACGCAGTATTTT
TRBD1	many	TRBV5-4	TRBJ2-3	CASSWGTGEGTQYF	TGTGCCAGCAGCTGGGGGACAGGGGAAGGTACGCAGTATTTT
NA	many	TRBV5-1	TRBJ2-3	CASSLARGRGDTQYF	TGCGCCAGCAGCTTGGCTCGGGGCCGGGGAGATACGCAGTATTTT
NA	many	TRBV29-1	TRBJ1-1	CSVSMGWAMNTEAFF	TGCAGCGTTTCAATGGGGTGGGCTATGAACACTGAAGCTTTCTTT
NA	medium-sized	TRBV6-1	TRBJ2-3	CASSDPAFVSRDPHTDTQYF	TGTGCCAGCAGTGACCCCGCCTTTGTTTCCAGGGACCCTCACACAGATACGCAGTATTTT
TRBD2	many	TRBV11-3	TRBJ2-7	CASSFRLAESSYEQYF	TGTGCCAGCAGCTTCCGCCTAGCGGAAAGCTCCTACGAGCAGTACTTC
NA	medium-sized	TRBV20-1	TRBJ2-7	CSAPNRGGVEGEQYF	TGCAGTGCTCCCAACAGGGGAGGGGTCGAGGGAGAGCAGTACTTC
TRBD2	many	TRBV20-1	TRBJ2-7	CSAFSGATGFYEQYF	TGCAGTGCTTTTAGCGGGGCCACCGGATTCTACGAGCAGTACTTC
NA	many	TRBV29-1	TRBJ1-2	CSVDGRTNYGYTF	TGCAGCGTCGATGGACGGACTAACTATGGCTACACCTTC
TRBD1	many	TRBV7-2	TRBJ2-6	CASSLVGQVPVLTF	TGTGCCAGCAGCTTAGTAGGACAGGTCCCCGTCTTGACTTTC
NA	NA	TRBV7-9	TRBJ1-1	CASSSYPEDSYMNTEAFF	TGTGCCAGCAGCTCCTACCCCGAGGACAGCTATATGAACACTGAAGCTTTCTTT